Below, one TCR beta chain is given with its context. It lacks a known antigen. Per-base qualities were not stored, and no clone one base away is much larger. The sample's time point label is to be understood as: around 22 weeks on oral tofacitinib. The treatment or condition label corresponds to: oral pan-JAK inhibitor, 5-10 mg twice daily. Peripheral blood and lesional scalp punch biopsies were obtained from patients with alopecia areata. PBMCs were separated by density centrifugation and stained for CD3, CD4 and CD8, after which CD4+ and CD8+ T cells were sorted on a FACSAria. Library preparation used the immunoSEQ multiplex PCR assay. RNA was extracted from all samples and reverse transcribed into cDNA as template for TCR sequencing. First-strand cDNA was synthesized using SuperScript III with a 2:1 mix of oligo-dT and random hexamers. Amplification bias was assessed with a synthetic immune receptor repertoire, and residual bias was removed computationally. On the authors' methods: Raw reads were preprocessed to remove errors, and CDR3 was defined according to IMGT conventions as the region from the conserved cysteine to phenylalanine. Clonality was calculated as 1 minus Shannon entropy normalized by log2 of the number of productive unique TCRs. CD4 or CD8 identity of scalp clones was inferred by cross-referencing scalp TCRbeta sequences with sorted blood CD4 and CD8 repertoires. This is the immuneACCESS table as TCRdb keeps it, with only in-frame sequences that have V and J called. A part of the clones is gone; compared with another copy, unresolved V genes explain less than half, and the rest is unexplained. V and J calls and clone size are as listed in that table; D and trimming were resolved from the DNA. This sample is represented by 150,000 to 200,000 clones; roughly 66% of them were singletons. Together, the top ten hold just over 1% of the sample.

The junction carries 21 bases between V and J, which are trimmed by 3 bases and 6 bases respectively. The CDR3 measures 15 amino acids from cysteine to phenylalanine. Only the CDR3 DNA stays, 45 bases, in frame from base 1. In the germline V gene, CDR1 corresponds to SQVTM and CDR2 to ANQGSEA. The data originate from a study of CD8+ T cells in alopecia areata (dated by TCRdb to between 2017 and 2018). With regard to the full study: Treated patients were enrolled in an open-label pilot trial of oral tofacitinib, 5 to 10 mg twice daily, for moderate-to-severe alopecia areata. The study used high-throughput TCRbeta sequencing to examine T cell clonal expansion in alopecia areata, in both the C3H/HeJ mouse model and human patients. Tofacitinib was given for 6 to 18 months, followed by 6 months of follow-up off drug to assess delayed response and recurrence. TCRbeta CDR3 regions were amplified by immunoSEQ multiplex PCR with 35 Vbeta forward and 13 Jbeta reverse primers. On the human side, TCRbeta sequencing was run on scalp tissue and on sorted CD4+ and CD8+ peripheral blood T cells from healthy controls and from alopecia areata patients with either patchy or totalis/universalis disease. Tofacitinib-treated patients had biopsies at baseline and at 4 and 24 weeks of treatment, with a later scalp biopsy in several patients. For the treated patients, the SALT score, which quantifies what percentage of scalp surface area is affected, served as the measure of disease severity. Scalp clonality was compared among normal scalp (n=4), patchy alopecia areata scalp (n=8), and alopecia totalis/universalis scalp (n=8). RNA was obtained with the PAXgene miRNA kit for fixed scalp, the miRNeasy kit for PBMCs, and the RNeasy kit for mouse skin. Summary of the overall study and its limitations: Shared TCR sequences between patients were less evident than in mice, which may be partly attributable to HLA diversity in the patient population. Higher clonality and more expanded CD8+ clones were observed in lesional scalp than in normal scalp, particularly in alopecia totalis/universalis, a finding suggestive of antigenic drive. During tofacitinib treatment, many expanded lesional clones remained in scalp and blood, and this persistence may partly explain relapse after treatment is stopped. Scalp clonality and the number of expanded CD8+ clones among the top 100 scalp clones were significantly decreased by tofacitinib. Because the treated cohort was small and included a single nonresponder, larger studies are needed to assess links between baseline CD8+ expansion and response. Resident alphabeta T cells in normal human skin are also sequenced, complicating scalp TCR repertoire analysis, unlike mouse skin dominated by gammadelta T cells.

The sequence joins TRBV29-1 to TRBJ2-7; the D segment cannot be called with confidence. This specimen was CD4+ T cells sorted from blood, taken at week 24, from a patient treated with tofacitinib. This clonotype originated in a human donor with alopecia areata. DNA sequence: TGCAGCGTTGACTCGCCGGTAGCACCACCTGGCGAGCAGTACTTC. Translated, it reads CSVDSPVAPPGEQYF.